Listed below are T cell receptor beta chains from one sample, sequenced in a study of response to subunit inactivated influenza vaccine. Each CDR3 protein is one row after TCRdb ran MiXCR on the RT-PCR reads. The profile shows about 500,000 distinct CDR3 sequences, under 8.5% of them singletons. Material: PBMCs from blood, obtained 23 months after vaccination. These receptors came from a man between 50 and 70 years old who received an inactivated influenza vaccine. CDR3s include the opening cysteine and the closing phenylalanine or tryptophan. Fields, in order: J gene, V gene, CDR3 protein.

>TRBJ2-2|TRBV18
CASSEQRQLAGELFF
>TRBJ2-7|TRBV20-1
CSARGTDTYEQYF
>TRBJ2-1|TRBV9
CASSPGLAAYNEQFF
>TRBJ2-2|TRBV2
CATLATTGELFF
>TRBJ2-5|TRBV11-2
CASSLGLAGSGTQYF
>TRBJ2-3|TRBV29-1
CSLKTSGSSDTQYF
>TRBJ1-2|TRBV24-1
CATSDSQYGYTF
>TRBJ2-7|TRBV5-1
CASSFSTGLSYEQYF
>TRBJ2-6|TRBV25-1
CASSARDKPSSGANVLTF
>TRBJ2-4|TRBV28
CATSRGLGIRDIQYF
>TRBJ2-2|TRBV3-1
CASRRYSEAGELFF
>TRBJ2-7|TRBV29-1
CSVLLGQEGYEQYF
>TRBJ1-3|TRBV10-3
CAISEDGRASGNTIYF
>TRBJ2-2|TRBV20-1
CSARGPDTGELFF
>TRBJ2-5|TRBV3-1
CASSQDPTGGETQYF
>TRBJ2-7|TRBV19
CASSRRDGYEQYF
>TRBJ2-7|TRBV5-1
CASGTGQSISYEQYF
>TRBJ1-1|TRBV6-1
CASSRTGHRNTEAFF
>TRBJ2-5|TRBV5-1
CASRWTVQETQYF
>TRBJ2-1|TRBV7-9
CASSFGLAENEQFF
>TRBJ2-1|TRBV24-1
CATSDAARVAYNEQFF
>TRBJ2-5|TRBV4-3
CASSQDWLGGETQYF
>TRBJ2-1|TRBV20-1
CSARDMLTASDGEQFF
>TRBJ1-5|TRBV20-1
CSARFQGSANQPQHF
>TRBJ2-1|TRBV20-1
CSATRTSGYNEQFF
>TRBJ2-7|TRBV7-6
CASSTANARGQSYEQYF
>TRBJ1-6|TRBV5-1
CASRKTGGGSPLHF
>TRBJ2-3|TRBV5-1
CASSSFQSGTGGLRLVSDTQYF
>TRBJ2-1|TRBV12-3/TRBV12-4
CASSDSFSNNEQFF
>TRBJ1-2|TRBV3-1
CASSQLGTGGLDYGYTF
>TRBJ2-1|TRBV5-6
CASSASELEQFF